These 13 T cell receptor beta chains originate from one sample sequenced in a study of beta chain features in type 1 diabetes. What was sequenced were expressed TCRB transcripts, since all of the isolated RNA had been reverse transcribed. Clones were read by immunoSEQ multiplex PCR, and TCRdb kept only the in-frame ones, dropping some. The sample has almost 350,000 clones, around a fifth seen once; the top ten hold about 0.044%. Sequenced: naive CD4+ T cells from blood. These receptors were collected from a woman aged 18 to 35 in good health.

This clone has only one observation. The V gene is TRBV7-2, the J gene TRBJ2-1; 8 nucleotides align to TRBD1. With 6 bases clipped from V and 3 bases from J, the junction kept 7 bases outside the gene matches. The length of the CDR3 is 15 residues. Germline CDR1 reads SGHTA; CDR2 reads FQGNSA. CDR3 DNA: TGTGCCAGCAGTTCGACCGGGACAGGCTACAATGAGCAGTTCTTC. It codes for CASSSTGTGYNEQFF.

This clone was counted only a few times. This chain joins TRBV7-2 and TRBJ2-3, with unresolved D. With 5 bases removed from V and 2 bases from J, the gap between germline ends came to 8 bases. The length of the CDR3 is 13 residues. The germline gives CDR1 SGHTA, CDR2 FQGNSA. The CDR3 protein is CASSLRITDTQYF. The DNA for the CDR3 is TGTGCCAGCAGCCTGAGGATCACAGATACGCAGTATTTT.

This clone was detected only a few times. J is TRBJ1-4 and V is TRBV27; possible D gene TRBD1, 6 bases. The CDR3 runs 14 residues. The V end was cut by 2 bases, the J end by 8 bases, with 12 bases between. Per germline, CDR1 MNHEY and CDR2 SMNVEV (reference sequence). The DNA for the CDR3 is TGTGCCAGCAGTTTAAAAGGGGGACGCGAAAAACTGTTTTTT. Translation gives CASSLKGGREKLFF.

In this sample, this clone turned up a few times. This sequence joins TRBV7-8 and TRBJ2-1; 9 bases agree with TRBD1. Germline V CDR1 and CDR2: SGHVS, FQNEAQ. V lost 2 bases to trimming and J lost 2 bases; unmatched junction nucleotides: 4. The CDR3 length is 16 residues. The CDR3 here is CASSLKRTGAYNEQFF. The CDR3 coding sequence is TGTGCCAGCAGCTTAAAAAGGACAGGGGCCTACAATGAGCAGTTCTTC.

J is TRBJ2-5 and V is TRBV25-1; D ambiguous. From germline, CDR1 is MGHDK and CDR2 SYGVNS. Trimming cost V 4 bases and J 1 base, with 4 bases left between them. The CDR3 is made up of 12 amino acids. The CDR3 reads CASSAGQETQYF. The DNA for the CDR3 is TGTGCCAGCAGTGCCGGCCAAGAGACCCAGTACTTC. Drawing the rest from reference TRBV25-1 and TRBJ2-5, the complete variable domain is EADIYQTPRYLVIGTGKKITLECSQTMGHDKMYWYQQDPGMELHLIHYSYGVNSTEKGDLSSESTVSRIRTEHFPLTLESARPSHTSQYLCASSAGQETQYFGPGTRLLVL.

For the CDR3, the DNA is TGTGCCTGGGGACAGGACCACTCCTACGAGCAGTACTTC. This codes for CAWGQDHSYEQYF. This chain connects TRBV30 to TRBJ2-7, with 7 nucleotides matching TRBD1. Germline V gene data show CDR1 as GTSNPN and CDR2 as SVGIG (reference sequence). Losses at the gene ends were 5 bases for V and 0 bases for J; bases not matched to a gene: 4. The CDR3 runs 13 residues.

This clone has just a few counts. The rearrangement joins TRBV4-1 to TRBJ2-7, with 10 bases lining up with TRBD2. Unmatched junction bases numbered 5, after V lost 1 base and J lost 5 bases. Germline V gene lookup returns CDR1 MGHRA and CDR2 YSYEKL. There are 15 residues in the CDR3. In DNA, the CDR3 is TGCGCCAGCAGCCAAGTGTCTAGCGGGAGCCACGAGCAGTACTTC. Translating it yields CASSQVSSGSHEQYF.

The chain combines TRBV18 with TRBJ2-1; the D is unclear. The ends were cut back, 0 bases at V and 9 bases at J, with 6 bases in the middle. CDR3 length equals 12 residues. Germline values: CDR1 KGHSH, CDR2 LQKENI. CDR3 region: CASSPPHSEQFF. In nucleotides, the CDR3 is TGTGCCAGCTCACCACCCCACAGTGAGCAGTTCTTC. The whole variable domain, remainder taken from reference TRBV18 and TRBJ2-1, is NAGVMQNPRHLVRRRGQEARLRCSPMKGHSHVYWYRQLPEEGLKFMVYLQKENIIDESGMPKERFSAEFPKEGPSILRIQQVVRGDSAAYFCASSPPHSEQFFGPGTRLTVL.

V gene TRBV15 combines with J gene TRBJ2-1, with D perhaps TRBD2 (5 bases). Deletions cut 2 bases from V and 8 bases from J, with 16 bases between. The CDR3 runs 15 residues. Germline-derived CDR1 and CDR2 are LNHNV and YYDKDF (reference sequence). CDR3 DNA sequence: TGTGCCACCAGCAGACAGAGGGCCCCCGAGGATGAGCAGTTCTTC. Its translation: CATSRQRAPEDEQFF.

The chain joins TRBV10-3 to TRBJ1-1, with a tentative D call TRBD1 (6 bases). CDR1 is ENHRY, CDR2 SYGVKD, per germline. The V gene lost 2 bases and the J gene lost 13 bases, with 17 bases spanning the gap. The CDR3 covers 13 residues. CDR3 nucleotide sequence: TGTGCCATCAGTGAGGGGTCAGGGGCCGCCTTTTTCTTT. It codes for CAISEGSGAAFFF.

The gene calls are TRBV15 and TRBJ2-3; 10 nucleotides agree with TRBD1. The ends lost 5 bases at V and 7 bases at J; junction bases unmatched: 12. Per the germline V gene, CDR1 is LNHNV and CDR2 is YYDKDF (reference sequence). The CDR3 is 16 amino acids. CDR3 nucleotides: TGTGCCACCAGCGGATGGGACAGGGGAAATGTGAATACGCAGTATTTT. Translating gives CATSGWDRGNVNTQYF.

This rearrangement joins TRBV7-2 to TRBJ2-5; 13 bases line up with TRBD2. J gave up 5 bases and V 11 bases, and 14 bases lay outside the gene matches. CDR3 length: 16 amino acids. CDR1 and CDR2 from the germline V gene are SGHTA and FQGNSA. The CDR3 DNA reads as TGTGCCTCGCTTGGCACTAGCGGGGGGGCAGGGGAGACCCAGTACTTC. Protein: CASLGTSGGAGETQYF.

This clone has a handful of counts. The chain carries TRBV25-1 and TRBJ2-5, with 10 nucleotides matching TRBD1. Trimming removed 2 bases from V and 5 bases from J; junction bases left unmatched: 5. The germline V gene has CDR1 MGHDK and CDR2 SYGVNS. This CDR3 has 15 amino acids. For the CDR3, the DNA is TGTGCCAGCAGTGAAGGACAGGGGGTGATGGAGACCCAGTACTTC. The encoded protein is CASSEGQGVMETQYF.